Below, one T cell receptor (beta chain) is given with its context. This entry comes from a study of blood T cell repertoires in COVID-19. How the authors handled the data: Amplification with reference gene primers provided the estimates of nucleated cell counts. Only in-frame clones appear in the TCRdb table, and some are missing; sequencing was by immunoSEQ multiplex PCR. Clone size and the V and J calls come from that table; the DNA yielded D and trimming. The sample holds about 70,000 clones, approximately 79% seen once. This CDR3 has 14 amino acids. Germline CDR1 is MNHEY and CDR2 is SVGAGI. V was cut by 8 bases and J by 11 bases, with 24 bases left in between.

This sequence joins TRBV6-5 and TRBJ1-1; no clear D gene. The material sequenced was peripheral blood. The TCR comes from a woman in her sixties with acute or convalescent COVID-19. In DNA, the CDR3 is TGTGCCAGCCCCTCGGTCCCGACTACCCAAACCGCTTTCTTT. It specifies CASPSVPTTQTAFF.